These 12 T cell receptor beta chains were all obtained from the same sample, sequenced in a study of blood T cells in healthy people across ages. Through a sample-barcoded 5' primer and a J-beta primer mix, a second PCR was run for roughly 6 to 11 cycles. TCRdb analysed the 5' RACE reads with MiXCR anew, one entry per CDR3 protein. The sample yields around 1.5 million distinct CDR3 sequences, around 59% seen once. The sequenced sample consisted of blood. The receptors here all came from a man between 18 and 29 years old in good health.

The CDR3 loop is CASSSLTQQYF. For the CDR3, the DNA is TGTGCCAGCAGCTCCCTTACTCAGCAGTACTTC. This chain links TRBV11-2 with TRBJ2-7; D remains ambiguous. This CDR3 is 11 amino acids long. The germline V gene has CDR1 SGHAT and CDR2 FQNNGV. V lost 4 bases and J 8 bases, leaving 9 bases between the germline ends.

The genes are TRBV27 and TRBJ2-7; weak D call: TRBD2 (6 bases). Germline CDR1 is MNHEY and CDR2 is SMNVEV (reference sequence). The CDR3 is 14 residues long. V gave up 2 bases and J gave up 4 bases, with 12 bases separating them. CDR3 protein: CASSLGSSGYEQYF. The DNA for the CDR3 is TGTGCCAGCAGTTTAGGCAGTAGCGGTTACGAGCAGTACTTC.

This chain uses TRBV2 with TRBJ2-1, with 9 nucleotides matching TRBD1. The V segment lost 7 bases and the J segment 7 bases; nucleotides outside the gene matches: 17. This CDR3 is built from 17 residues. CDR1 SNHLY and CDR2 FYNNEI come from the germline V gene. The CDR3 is CASTGTGSPSVANEQFF. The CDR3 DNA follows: TGTGCCAGCACTGGGACAGGGAGCCCCAGCGTAGCGAATGAGCAGTTCTTC.

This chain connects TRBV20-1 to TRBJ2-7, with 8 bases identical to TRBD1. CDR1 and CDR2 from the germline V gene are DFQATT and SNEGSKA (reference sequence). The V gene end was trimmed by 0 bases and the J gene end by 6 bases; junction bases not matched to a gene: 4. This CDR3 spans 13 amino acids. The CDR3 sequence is CSARDSGQGEQYF. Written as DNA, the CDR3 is TGCAGTGCTAGAGATTCAGGACAGGGCGAGCAGTACTTC.

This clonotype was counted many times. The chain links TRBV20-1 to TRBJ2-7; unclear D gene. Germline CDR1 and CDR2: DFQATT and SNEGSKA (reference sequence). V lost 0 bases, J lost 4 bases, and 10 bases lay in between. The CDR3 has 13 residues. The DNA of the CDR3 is TGCAGTGCTAGAGATTCCGGAACTTACGAGCAGTACTTC. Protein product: CSARDSGTYEQYF.

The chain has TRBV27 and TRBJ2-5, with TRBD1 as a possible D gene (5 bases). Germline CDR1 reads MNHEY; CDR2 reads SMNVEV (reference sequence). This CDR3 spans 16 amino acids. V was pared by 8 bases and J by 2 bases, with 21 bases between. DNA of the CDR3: TGTGCCAGCTCGCCCGTTGGGGCAGGTCTACAAGAGACCCAGTACTTC. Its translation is CASSPVGAGLQETQYF.

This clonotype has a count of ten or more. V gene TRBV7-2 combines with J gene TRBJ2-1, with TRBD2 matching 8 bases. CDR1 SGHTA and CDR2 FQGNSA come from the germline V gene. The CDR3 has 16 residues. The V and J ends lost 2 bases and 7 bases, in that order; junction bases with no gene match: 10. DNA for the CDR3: TGTGCCAGCAGCTTATCGCCAGCGGGGGTGTGGAATGAGCAGTTCTTC. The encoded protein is CASSLSPAGVWNEQFF.

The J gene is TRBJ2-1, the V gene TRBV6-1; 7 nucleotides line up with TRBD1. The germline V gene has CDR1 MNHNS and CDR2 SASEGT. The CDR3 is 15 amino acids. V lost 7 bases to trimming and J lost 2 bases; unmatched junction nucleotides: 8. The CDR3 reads CASNPTGTTYNEQFF. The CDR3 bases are TGTGCCAGCAACCCGACAGGGACAACCTACAATGAGCAGTTCTTC.

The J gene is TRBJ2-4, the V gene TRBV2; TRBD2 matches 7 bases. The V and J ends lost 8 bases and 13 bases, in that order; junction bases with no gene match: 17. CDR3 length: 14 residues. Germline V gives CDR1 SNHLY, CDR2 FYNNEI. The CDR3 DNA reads TGTGCCAGCTTCCTCGGGGAGGGATCCTATGAGCAGTACTTC. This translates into CASFLGEGSYEQYF.

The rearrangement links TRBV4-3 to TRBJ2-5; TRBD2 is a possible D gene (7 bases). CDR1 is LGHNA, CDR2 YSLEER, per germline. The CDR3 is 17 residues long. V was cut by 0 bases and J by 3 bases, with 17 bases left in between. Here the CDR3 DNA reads TGCGCCAGCAGCCAAGATGGGGGGGCGGCCAAAAAAGAGACCCAGTACTTC. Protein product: CASSQDGGAAKKETQYF.

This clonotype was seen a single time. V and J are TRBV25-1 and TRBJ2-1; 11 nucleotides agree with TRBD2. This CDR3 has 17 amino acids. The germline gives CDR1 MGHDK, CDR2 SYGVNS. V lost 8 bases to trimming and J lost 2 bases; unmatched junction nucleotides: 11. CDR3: CASGPLAGGNPYNEQFF. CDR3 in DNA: TGTGCCAGCGGGCCCTTAGCGGGAGGGAACCCCTACAATGAGCAGTTCTTC.

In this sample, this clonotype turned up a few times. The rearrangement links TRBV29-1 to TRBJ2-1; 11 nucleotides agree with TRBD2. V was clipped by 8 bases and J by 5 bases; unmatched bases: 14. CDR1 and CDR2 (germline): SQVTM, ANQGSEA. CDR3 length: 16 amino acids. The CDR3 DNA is TGCAGCCCTCCGGACGCGGGACTAGCGGCCAACAATGAGCAGTTCTTC. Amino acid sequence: CSPPDAGLAANNEQFF.